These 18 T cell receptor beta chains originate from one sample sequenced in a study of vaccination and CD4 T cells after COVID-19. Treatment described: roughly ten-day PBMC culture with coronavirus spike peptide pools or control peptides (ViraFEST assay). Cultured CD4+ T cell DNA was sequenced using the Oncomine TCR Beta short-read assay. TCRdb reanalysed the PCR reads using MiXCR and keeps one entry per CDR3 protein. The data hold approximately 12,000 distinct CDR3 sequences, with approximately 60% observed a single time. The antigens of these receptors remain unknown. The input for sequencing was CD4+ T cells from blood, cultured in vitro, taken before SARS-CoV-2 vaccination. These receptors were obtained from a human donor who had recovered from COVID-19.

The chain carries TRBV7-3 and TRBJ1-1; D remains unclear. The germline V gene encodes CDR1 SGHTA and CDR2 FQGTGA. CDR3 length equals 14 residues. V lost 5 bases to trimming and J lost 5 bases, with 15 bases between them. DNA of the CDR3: TGTGCCAGCAGCGCCCGACAAGAAGGTACTGAAGCTTTCTTT. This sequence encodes CASSARQEGTEAFF. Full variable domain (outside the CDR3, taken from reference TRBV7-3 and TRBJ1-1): GAGVSQTPSNKVTEKGKYVELRCDPISGHTALYWYRQSLGQGPEFLIYFQGTGAADDSGLPNDRFFAVRPEGSVSTLKIQRTERGDSAVYLCASSARQEGTEAFFGQGTRLTVV.

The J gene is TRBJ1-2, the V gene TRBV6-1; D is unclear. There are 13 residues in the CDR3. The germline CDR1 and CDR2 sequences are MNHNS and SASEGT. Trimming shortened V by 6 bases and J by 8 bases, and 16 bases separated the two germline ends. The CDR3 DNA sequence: TGTGCCAGCAGCCTCGGACGCCAGTGGGGCTACACCTTC. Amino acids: CASSLGRQWGYTF.

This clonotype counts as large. CDR3 nucleotides: TGTGCCAGCAGTTACTCGGGTAGCAATCAGCCCCAGCATTTT. This translates into CASSYSGSNQPQHF. The rearrangement uses TRBV6-2 or TRBV6-3 and TRBJ1-5; no definite D call. V lost 0 bases to trimming and J lost 0 bases, with 3 bases between them. This CDR3 is built from 14 residues. Germline values: CDR1 MNHEY, CDR2 SVGEGT.

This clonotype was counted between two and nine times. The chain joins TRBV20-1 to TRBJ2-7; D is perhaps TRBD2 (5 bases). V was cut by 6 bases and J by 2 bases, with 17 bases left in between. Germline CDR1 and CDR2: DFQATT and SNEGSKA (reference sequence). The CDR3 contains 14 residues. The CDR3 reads CSARVWDRPYEQYF. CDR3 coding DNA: TGCAGTGCGAGGGTGTGGGATCGCCCCTACGAGCAGTACTTC.

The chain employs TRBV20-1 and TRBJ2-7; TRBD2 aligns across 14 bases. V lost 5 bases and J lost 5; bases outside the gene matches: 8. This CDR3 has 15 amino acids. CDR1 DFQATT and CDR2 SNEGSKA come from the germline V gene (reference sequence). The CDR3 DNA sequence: TGCAGTGCTGGCCCGACTAGCGGGGGGGCCCACGAGCAGTACTTC. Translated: CSAGPTSGGAHEQYF.

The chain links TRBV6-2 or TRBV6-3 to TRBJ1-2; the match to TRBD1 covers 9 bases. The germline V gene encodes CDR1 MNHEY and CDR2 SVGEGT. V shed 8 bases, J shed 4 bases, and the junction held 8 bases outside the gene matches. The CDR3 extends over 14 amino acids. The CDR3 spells CASGNRGLGYGYTF. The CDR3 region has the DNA TGTGCCAGCGGAAACAGGGGGCTAGGCTATGGCTACACCTTC.

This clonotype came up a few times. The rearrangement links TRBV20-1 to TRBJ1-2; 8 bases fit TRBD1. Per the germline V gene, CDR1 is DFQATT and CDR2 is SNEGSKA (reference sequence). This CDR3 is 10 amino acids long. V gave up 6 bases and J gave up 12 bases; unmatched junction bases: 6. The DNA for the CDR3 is TGCAGTGCCCAGACAGGGGCGAACACCTTC. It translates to CSAQTGANTF.

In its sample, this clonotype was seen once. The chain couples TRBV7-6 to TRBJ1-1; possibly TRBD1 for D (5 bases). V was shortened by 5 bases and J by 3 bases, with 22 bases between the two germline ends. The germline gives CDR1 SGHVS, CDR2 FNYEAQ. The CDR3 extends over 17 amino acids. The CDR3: CASSASPHGARDTEAFF. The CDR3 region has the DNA TGTGCCAGCAGCGCCAGTCCCCACGGGGCTCGGGACACTGAAGCTTTCTTT.

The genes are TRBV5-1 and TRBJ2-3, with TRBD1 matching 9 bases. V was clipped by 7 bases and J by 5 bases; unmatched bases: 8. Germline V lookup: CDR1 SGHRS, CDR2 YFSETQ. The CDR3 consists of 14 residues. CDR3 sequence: CASCITGGRDTQYF. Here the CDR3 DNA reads TGCGCCAGCTGCATAACAGGGGGCAGAGATACGCAGTATTTT.

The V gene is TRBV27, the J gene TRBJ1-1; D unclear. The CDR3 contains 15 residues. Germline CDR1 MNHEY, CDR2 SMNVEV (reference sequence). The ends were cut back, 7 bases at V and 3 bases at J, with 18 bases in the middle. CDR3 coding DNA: TGTGCCAGCACCCTAAACGGGCAGGCGGACACTGAAGCTTTCTTT. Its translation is CASTLNGQADTEAFF.

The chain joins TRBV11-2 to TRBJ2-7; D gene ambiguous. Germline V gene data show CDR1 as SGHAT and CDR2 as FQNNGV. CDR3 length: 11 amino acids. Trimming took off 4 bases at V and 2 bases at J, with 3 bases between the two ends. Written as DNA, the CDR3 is TGTGCCAGCAGCTCTACCTACGAGCAGTACTTC. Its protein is CASSSTYEQYF.

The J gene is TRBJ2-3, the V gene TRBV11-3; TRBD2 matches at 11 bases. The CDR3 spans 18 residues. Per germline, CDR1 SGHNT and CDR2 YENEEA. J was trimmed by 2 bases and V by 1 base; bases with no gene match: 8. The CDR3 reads CASSLALRLAGNTDTQYF. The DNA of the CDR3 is TGTGCCAGCAGCTTAGCTCTTCGACTAGCGGGGAACACAGATACGCAGTATTTT. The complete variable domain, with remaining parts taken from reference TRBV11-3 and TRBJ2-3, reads EAGVVQSPRYKIIEKKQPVAFWCNPISGHNTLYWYLQNLGQGPELLIRYENEEAVDDSQLPKDRFSAERLKGVDSTLKIQPAELGDSAVYLCASSLALRLAGNTDTQYFGPGTRLTVL.

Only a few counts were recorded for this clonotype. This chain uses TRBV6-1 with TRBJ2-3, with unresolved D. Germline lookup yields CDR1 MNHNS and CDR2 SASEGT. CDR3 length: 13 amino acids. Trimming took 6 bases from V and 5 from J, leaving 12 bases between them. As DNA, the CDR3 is TGTGCCAGCAGGCCCATATTTAAAGATACGCAGTATTTT. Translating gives CASRPIFKDTQYF.

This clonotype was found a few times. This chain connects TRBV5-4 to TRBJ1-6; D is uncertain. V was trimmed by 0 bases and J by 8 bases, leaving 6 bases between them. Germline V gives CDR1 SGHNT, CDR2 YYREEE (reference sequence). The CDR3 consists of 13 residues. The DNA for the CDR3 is TGTGCCAGCAGCTTGGAGGTGTATTCACCCCTCCACTTT. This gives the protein CASSLEVYSPLHF. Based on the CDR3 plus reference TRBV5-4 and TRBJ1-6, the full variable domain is ETGVTQSPTHLIKTRGQQVTLRCSSQSGHNTVSWYQQALGQGPQFIFQYYREEENGRGNFPPRFSGLQFPNYSSELNVNALELDDSALYLCASSLEVYSPLHFGNGTRLTVT.

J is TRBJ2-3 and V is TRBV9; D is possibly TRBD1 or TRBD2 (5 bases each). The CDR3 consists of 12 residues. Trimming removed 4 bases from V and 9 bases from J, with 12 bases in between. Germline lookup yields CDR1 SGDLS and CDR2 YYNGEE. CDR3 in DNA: TGTGCCAGCAGCTCTCCGGGACGGACGCAGTATTTT. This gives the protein CASSSPGRTQYF.

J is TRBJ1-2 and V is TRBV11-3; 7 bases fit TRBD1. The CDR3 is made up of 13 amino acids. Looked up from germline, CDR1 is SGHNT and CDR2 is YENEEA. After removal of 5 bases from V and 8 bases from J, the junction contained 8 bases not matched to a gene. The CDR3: CASSPLDRRGYTF. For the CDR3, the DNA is TGTGCCAGCAGCCCCTTGGACAGGAGAGGCTACACCTTC.

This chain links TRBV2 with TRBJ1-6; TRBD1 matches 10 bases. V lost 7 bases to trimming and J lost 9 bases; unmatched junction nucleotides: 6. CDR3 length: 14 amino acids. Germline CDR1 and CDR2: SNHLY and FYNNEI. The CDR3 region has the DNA TGTGCCAGCAAACCGACAGGGGGCGGTTCACCCCTCCACTTT. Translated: CASKPTGGGSPLHF.

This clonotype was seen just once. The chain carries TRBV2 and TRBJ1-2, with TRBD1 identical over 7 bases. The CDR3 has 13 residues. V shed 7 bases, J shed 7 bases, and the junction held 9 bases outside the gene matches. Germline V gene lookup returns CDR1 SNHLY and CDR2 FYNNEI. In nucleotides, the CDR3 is TGTGCCAGCAATTTTGAGGGGGCCTTTGGCTACACCTTC. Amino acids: CASNFEGAFGYTF.